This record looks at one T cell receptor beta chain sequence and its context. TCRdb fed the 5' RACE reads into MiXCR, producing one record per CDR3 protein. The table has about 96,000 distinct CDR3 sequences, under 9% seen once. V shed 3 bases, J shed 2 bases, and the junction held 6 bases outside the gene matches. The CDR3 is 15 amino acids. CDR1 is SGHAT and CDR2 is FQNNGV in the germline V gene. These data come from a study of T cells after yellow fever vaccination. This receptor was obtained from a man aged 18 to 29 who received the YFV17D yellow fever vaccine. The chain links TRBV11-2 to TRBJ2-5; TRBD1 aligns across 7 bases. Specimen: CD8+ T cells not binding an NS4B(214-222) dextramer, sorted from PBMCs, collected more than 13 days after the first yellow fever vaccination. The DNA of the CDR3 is TGTGCCAGCAGCTTCGAAGAGACAGGGCAAGAGACCCAGTACTTC. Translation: CASSFEETGQETQYF.